A single sample is the source of the 10 T cell receptor beta chains below, sequenced in a study of T cell responses to AZD1222 COVID-19 vaccine. Method: immunoSEQ multiplex PCR; TCRdb's copy keeps in-frame clones and lacks some. The profile shows about 180,000 clones, around nine tenths of them singletons. Sequenced here: peripheral blood, sampled 28 days after the second AZD1222 dose. The receptor set was obtained from an adult who received the AZD1222 COVID-19 vaccine.

The chain recombines TRBV18 with TRBJ1-6; weak D call: TRBD1 (6 bases). V was pared by 10 bases and J by 6 bases, with 13 bases between. Germline V gene lookup returns CDR1 KGHSH and CDR2 LQKENI. The CDR3 loop spans 13 amino acids. The CDR3 DNA reads as TGTGCCACCACGCAGGGGTTTAATTCACCCCTCCACTTT. As protein: CATTQGFNSPLHF.

Here the CDR3 DNA reads TGTGCCAGCAGCCCCGGACTAGCGGGCTACACAGATACGCAGTATTTT. This gives the protein CASSPGLAGYTDTQYF. The chain links TRBV7-2 to TRBJ2-3, with 11 bases matching TRBD2. The J segment lost 2 bases and the V segment lost 5 bases, leaving 6 bases of the junction unmatched. The CDR3 totals 16 residues. The germline CDR1 and CDR2 sequences are SGHTA and FQGNSA.

This chain uses TRBV5-1 with TRBJ1-5, with a weak D call TRBD1 (5 bases). The ends were cut back, 2 bases at V and 3 bases at J, with 18 bases in the middle. Germline V CDR1 and CDR2: SGHRS, YFSETQ. This CDR3 region has 17 residues. The CDR3 DNA reads as TGCGCCAGCAGCTTAAAAGGGCTGGGGGTCTCCAATCAGCCCCAGCATTTT. Residues: CASSLKGLGVSNQPQHF. Together with reference TRBV5-1 and TRBJ1-5, the CDR3 gives the full variable domain: KAGVTQTPRYLIKTRGQQVTLSCSPISGHRSVSWYQQTPGQGLQFLFEYFSETQRNKGNFPGRFSGRQFSNSRSEMNVSTLELGDSALYLCASSLKGLGVSNQPQHFGDGTRLSIL.

V is TRBV5-1 and J is TRBJ2-3, with 11 bases fitting TRBD2. Germline CDR1 and CDR2: SGHRS and YFSETQ. This CDR3 contains 17 residues. V shed 0 bases and J 2 bases; nucleotides not matched to a gene: 5. The CDR3 DNA reads TGCGCCAGCAGCTTGGTTGCTAGCGGGGGGCCCACAGATACGCAGTATTTT. Amino acids: CASSLVASGGPTDTQYF.

V and J are TRBV6-6 and TRBJ2-1, with TRBD2 identical over 8 bases. This CDR3 is built from 15 residues. V dropped 6 bases and J dropped 2; count of bases not matched to a gene: 6. CDR1 and CDR2 from the germline V gene are MNHNY and SVGAGI (reference sequence). The CDR3 coding sequence is TGTGCCAGCAGAACCGGGGGGGCCCCCTACAATGAGCAGTTCTTC. Protein product: CASRTGGAPYNEQFF.

V and J are TRBV28 and TRBJ2-2; 8 bases map to TRBD1. This CDR3 contains 14 residues. The J segment lost 4 bases and the V segment lost 6 bases, leaving 4 bases of the junction unmatched. CDR1 is MDHEN and CDR2 is SYDVKM in the germline V gene. The CDR3 spells CASRIDRGTGELFF. The CDR3, as DNA: TGTGCCAGCAGGATCGACAGGGGCACCGGGGAGCTGTTTTTT. The variable domain in full, with the rest retrieved from reference TRBV28 and TRBJ2-2, is DVKVTQSSRYLVKRTGEKVFLECVQDMDHENMFWYRQDPGLGLRLIYFSYDVKMKEKGDIPEGYSVSREKKERFSLILESASTNQTSMYLCASRIDRGTGELFFGEGSRLTVL.

The chain uses TRBV3-1 (or the pseudogene TRBV3-2) and TRBJ2-7; D might be TRBD2 (5 bases). Looked up from germline, CDR1 is LGHDT and CDR2 is YNNKEL (reference sequence). Trimming shortened V by 4 bases and J by 2 bases, and 9 bases separated the two germline ends. The CDR3 covers 13 residues. The DNA of the CDR3 is TGTGCCAGCAGCCGAGCCGGGACCTACGAGCAGTACTTC. Its protein is CASSRAGTYEQYF.

This chain uses TRBV11-2 with TRBJ2-2; TRBD1 or TRBD2 may be the D gene (5 bases each). V dropped 8 bases and J dropped 6 bases, with 13 bases sitting between them. Germline-derived CDR1 and CDR2 are SGHAT and FQNNGV. The CDR3 has 13 residues. CDR3 coding DNA: TGTGCCAGCCGAGAGGGGACCCCCGGGGAGCTGTTTTTT. Protein product: CASREGTPGELFF.

The J gene is TRBJ1-2, the V gene TRBV3-1 (or the pseudogene TRBV3-2), with unresolved D. Deletions cut 8 bases from V and 5 bases from J, with 12 bases between. Germline V gives CDR1 LGHDT, CDR2 YNNKEL (reference sequence). This CDR3 has 12 amino acids. The CDR3 loop reads CASGRGGYGYTF. The CDR3, as DNA: TGTGCCAGCGGGCGAGGCGGATATGGCTACACCTTC.

V gene TRBV27 combines with J gene TRBJ2-2; unclear D gene. Germline assignment: CDR1 MNHEY and CDR2 SMNVEV (reference sequence). Trimming stripped 2 bases from V and 0 bases from J, with 7 bases between. CDR3 size: 15 residues. The CDR3 loop is CASSLNGANTGELFF. The CDR3 bases are TGTGCCAGCAGTTTAAATGGGGCGAACACCGGGGAGCTGTTTTTT.